These T cell receptor beta chains were read from a single sample in a study of blood T cell repertoires in COVID-19. Sequenced by immunoSEQ multiplex PCR; TCRdb stores in-frame clones only, minus some. This sample has about 250,000 clones, with around 88% found just once. Sequencing input: peripheral blood. The receptors derive from a man at least 80 years old with acute or convalescent COVID-19. The CDR3 runs from the conserved cysteine through the conserved F or W. The D gene is left open where the match is weak. Some rows have no size entry. The others give once, few or many, or a class for an expanded clone.

V gene: TRBV5-1
clone size: -
D gene: TRBD1
J gene: TRBJ1-2
CDR3 DNA: TGCGCCAGCAGCTGGGGACAGGCTAACTATGGCTACACCTTC
CDR3 protein: CASSWGQANYGYTF

V gene: TRBV4-3
clone size: -
D gene: -
J gene: TRBJ1-2
CDR3 DNA: TGCGCCAGCAGCCAAGAGCACTGGGAGGAGGACTATGGCTACACCTTC
CDR3 protein: CASSQEHWEEDYGYTF

V gene: TRBV5-1
clone size: once
D gene: TRBD1
J gene: TRBJ1-4
CDR3 DNA: TGCGCCAGCAGCAGGGGACAGGGGGAAGAAAAACTGTTTTTT
CDR3 protein: CASSRGQGEEKLFF

V gene: TRBV7-2
clone size: -
D gene: TRBD1
J gene: TRBJ2-3
CDR3 DNA: TGTGCCAGCAGCTTAACAGGGGATATGACAGATACGCAGTATTTT
CDR3 protein: CASSLTGDMTDTQYF

V gene: TRBV7-2
clone size: -
D gene: TRBD1
J gene: TRBJ2-3
CDR3 DNA: TGTGCCAGCAGCGGATCGACAGGGAGCACAGATACGCAGTATTTT
CDR3 protein: CASSGSTGSTDTQYF

V gene: TRBV14
clone size: once
D gene: TRBD2
J gene: TRBJ2-3
CDR3 DNA: TGTGCCAGCAGTCCCTCCCCGGGACTAGCGGAATTCACAGATACGCAGTATTTT
CDR3 protein: CASSPSPGLAEFTDTQYF

V gene: TRBV7-8
clone size: few
D gene: TRBD1
J gene: TRBJ1-5
CDR3 DNA: TGTGCCAGCAGCCGCAGACAGGGTTGGCAGCCCCAGCATTTT
CDR3 protein: CASSRRQGWQPQHF

V gene: TRBV28
clone size: -
D gene: TRBD1
J gene: TRBJ2-2
CDR3 DNA: TGTGCCAGCAGTTTACCCCCGAGGACAGGGGGCGACACCGGGGAGCTGTTTTTT
CDR3 protein: CASSLPPRTGGDTGELFF

V gene: TRBV7-6
clone size: once
D gene: -
J gene: TRBJ2-6
CDR3 DNA: TGTGCCAGCAGTCGGACCGGGGGATCTGGGGCCAACGTCCTGACTTTC
CDR3 protein: CASSRTGGSGANVLTF

V gene: TRBV2
clone size: -
D gene: -
J gene: TRBJ2-7
CDR3 DNA: TGTGCCAGCGGGAGAGGGTACACCTACGAGCAGTACTTC
CDR3 protein: CASGRGYTYEQYF

V gene: TRBV19
clone size: once
D gene: -
J gene: TRBJ2-5
CDR3 DNA: TGTGCCAGTAGTATGGGGGCGTGGGGGACCCAGTACTTC
CDR3 protein: CASSMGAWGTQYF

V gene: TRBV18
clone size: -
D gene: TRBD2
J gene: TRBJ2-1
CDR3 DNA: TGTGCCAGCTCACCACTTAGCGGGGGGCCGAACAATGAGCAGTTCTTC
CDR3 protein: CASSPLSGGPNNEQFF

V gene: TRBV4-3
clone size: -
D gene: -
J gene: TRBJ1-6
CDR3 DNA: TGCGCCAGCAGCCGAACACAGGGTACACCCCTCCACTTT
CDR3 protein: CASSRTQGTPLHF

V gene: TRBV3-1/TRBV3-2
clone size: -
D gene: TRBD2
J gene: TRBJ2-1
CDR3 DNA: TGTGCCAGCAGCCAAGATCCTGGCGGGGGTCGTAATGAGCAGTTCTTC
CDR3 protein: CASSQDPGGGRNEQFF

V gene: TRBV28
clone size: -
D gene: TRBD1
J gene: TRBJ1-1
CDR3 DNA: TGTGCCAGCAGTGTTGCCGGGACAGGTGCCGCTGAAGCTTTCTTT
CDR3 protein: CASSVAGTGAAEAFF

V gene: TRBV7-6
clone size: -
D gene: TRBD1
J gene: TRBJ1-3
CDR3 DNA: TGTGCCAGCAGCTTAACAGGGGACGCTGGAAACACCATATATTTT
CDR3 protein: CASSLTGDAGNTIYF